This TCR beta chain was sequenced during a study of neurological immune-mediated disorders. This clonotype showed up many times. The CDR3 sequence is 14 residues long. Germline CDR1 is SNHLY and CDR2 is FYNNEI. Trimming stripped 3 bases from V and 3 bases from J, with 9 bases between. TCRdb redid the calling of the 5' RACE reads with MiXCR, one entry per CDR3 protein. This repertoire shows 55,000 to 80,000 distinct CDR3 sequences, approximately 14% found once; its top ten account for 4.6%. Time point defined: longitudinal time-point 1 (baseline). This sequence was found in a female donor with HTLV-1-associated myelopathy (HAM/TSP). Source material: PBMCs. The chain links TRBV2 to TRBJ2-1; no clear D gene. CDR3 sequence: CASSERSNYNEQFF. CDR3 nucleotides: TGTGCCAGCAGTGAGAGGAGTAACTACAATGAGCAGTTCTTC.